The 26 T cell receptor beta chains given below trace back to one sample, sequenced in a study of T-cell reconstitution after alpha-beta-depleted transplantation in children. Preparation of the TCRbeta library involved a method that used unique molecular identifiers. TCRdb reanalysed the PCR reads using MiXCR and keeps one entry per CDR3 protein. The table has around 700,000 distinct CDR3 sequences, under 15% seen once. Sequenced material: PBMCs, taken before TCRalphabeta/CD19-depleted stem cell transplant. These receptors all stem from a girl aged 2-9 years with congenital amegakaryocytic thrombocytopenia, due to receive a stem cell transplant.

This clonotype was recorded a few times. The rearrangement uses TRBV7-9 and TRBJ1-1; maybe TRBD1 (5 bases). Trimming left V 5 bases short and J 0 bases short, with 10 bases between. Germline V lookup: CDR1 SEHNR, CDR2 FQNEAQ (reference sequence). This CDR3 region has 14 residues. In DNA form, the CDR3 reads TGTGCCAGCAGCCGGGGACTTTTGAACACTGAAGCTTTCTTT. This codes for CASSRGLLNTEAFF. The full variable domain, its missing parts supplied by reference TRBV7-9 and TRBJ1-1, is DTGVSQNPRHKITKRGQNVTFRCDPISEHNRLYWYRQTLGQGPEFLTYFQNEAQLEKSRLLSDRFSAERPKGSFSTLEIQRTEQGDSAMYLCASSRGLLNTEAFFGQGTRLTVV.

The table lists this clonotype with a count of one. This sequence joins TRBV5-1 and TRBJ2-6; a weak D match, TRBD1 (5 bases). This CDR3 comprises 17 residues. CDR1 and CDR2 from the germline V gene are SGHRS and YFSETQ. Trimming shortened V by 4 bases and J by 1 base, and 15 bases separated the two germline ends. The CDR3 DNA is TGCGCCAGCAGCGGACAACAGGATGGGTCTGGGGCCAACGTCCTGACTTTC. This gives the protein CASSGQQDGSGANVLTF. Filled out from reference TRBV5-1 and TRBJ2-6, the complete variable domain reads KAGVTQTPRYLIKTRGQQVTLSCSPISGHRSVSWYQQTPGQGLQFLFEYFSETQRNKGNFPGRFSGRQFSNSRSEMNVSTLELGDSALYLCASSGQQDGSGANVLTFGAGSRLTVL.

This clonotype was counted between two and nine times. The CDR3 here is CASRLNFGQGRQRTEAFF. The CDR3 nucleotides read TGTGCCAGCAGACTGAATTTCGGGCAGGGGCGCCAGAGGACTGAAGCTTTCTTT. The V gene is TRBV7-8, the J gene TRBJ1-1, with D possibly being TRBD1 (6 bases). Germline V gene lookup returns CDR1 SGHVS and CDR2 FQNEAQ. V was cut by 6 bases and J by 5 bases, with 28 bases left in between. The CDR3 totals 18 residues.

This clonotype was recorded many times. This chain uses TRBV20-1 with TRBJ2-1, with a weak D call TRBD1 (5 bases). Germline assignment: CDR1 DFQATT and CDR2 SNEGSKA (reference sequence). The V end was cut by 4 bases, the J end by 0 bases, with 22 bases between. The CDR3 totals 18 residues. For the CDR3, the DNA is TGCAGTGCTATCAGTTTAAGGGGTCTAGTACGCTCCTACAATGAGCAGTTCTTC. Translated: CSAISLRGLVRSYNEQFF.

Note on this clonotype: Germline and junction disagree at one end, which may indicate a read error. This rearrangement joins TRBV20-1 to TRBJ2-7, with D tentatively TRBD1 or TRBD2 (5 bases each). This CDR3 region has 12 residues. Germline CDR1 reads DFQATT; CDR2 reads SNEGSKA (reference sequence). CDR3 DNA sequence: TGCAGTGCTAGTAGGGACGACTACGAGCAGTCCTTC. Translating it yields CSASRDDYEQSF.

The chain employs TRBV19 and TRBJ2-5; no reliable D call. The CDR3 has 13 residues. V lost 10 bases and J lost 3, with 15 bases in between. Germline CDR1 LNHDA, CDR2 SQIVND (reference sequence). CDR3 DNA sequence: TGTGCCACCCGAGAGGCCACAGAAGAGACCCAGTACTTC. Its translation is CATREATEETQYF.

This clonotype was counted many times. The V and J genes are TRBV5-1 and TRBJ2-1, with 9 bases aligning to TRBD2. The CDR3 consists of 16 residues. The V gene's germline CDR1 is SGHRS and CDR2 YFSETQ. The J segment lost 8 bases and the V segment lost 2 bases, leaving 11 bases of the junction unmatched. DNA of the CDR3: TGCGCCAGCAGCTTAATAAAGGCTAGCGGGGTAGATGAGCAGTTCTTC. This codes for CASSLIKASGVDEQFF.

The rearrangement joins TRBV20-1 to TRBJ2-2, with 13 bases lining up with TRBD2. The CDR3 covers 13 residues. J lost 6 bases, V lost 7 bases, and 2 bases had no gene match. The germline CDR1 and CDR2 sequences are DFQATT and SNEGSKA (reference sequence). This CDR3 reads CSGTSGSAGELFF. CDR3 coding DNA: TGCAGTGGGACTAGCGGGAGCGCCGGGGAGCTGTTTTTT.

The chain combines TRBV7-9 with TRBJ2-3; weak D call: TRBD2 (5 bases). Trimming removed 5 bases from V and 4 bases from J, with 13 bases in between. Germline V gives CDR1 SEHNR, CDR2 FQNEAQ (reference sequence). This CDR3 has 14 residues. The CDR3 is CASSPMEAADTQYF. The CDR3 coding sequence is TGTGCCAGCAGCCCCATGGAGGCAGCAGATACGCAGTATTTT.

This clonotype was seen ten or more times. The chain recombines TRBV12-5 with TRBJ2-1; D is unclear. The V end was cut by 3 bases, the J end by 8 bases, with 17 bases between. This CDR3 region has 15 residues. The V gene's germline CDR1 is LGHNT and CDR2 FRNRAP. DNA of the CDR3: TGTGCTAGTGGTTTTCCTATCCGGTCTCCCGATGAGCAGTTCTTC. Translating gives CASGFPIRSPDEQFF.

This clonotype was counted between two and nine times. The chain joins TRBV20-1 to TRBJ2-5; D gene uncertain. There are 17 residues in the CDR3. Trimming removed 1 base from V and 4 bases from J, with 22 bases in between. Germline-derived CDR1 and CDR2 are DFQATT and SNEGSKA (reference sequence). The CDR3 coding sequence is TGCAGTGCTAGAGCCCAGTCCCAATCCATTCGTGGAGAGACCCAGTACTTC. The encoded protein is CSARAQSQSIRGETQYF.

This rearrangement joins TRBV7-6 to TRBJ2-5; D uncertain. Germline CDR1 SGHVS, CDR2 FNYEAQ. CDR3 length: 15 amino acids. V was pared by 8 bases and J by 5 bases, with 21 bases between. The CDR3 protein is CASRRFVSGYETQYF. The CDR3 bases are TGTGCCAGCCGTCGTTTTGTGTCGGGCTATGAGACCCAGTACTTC. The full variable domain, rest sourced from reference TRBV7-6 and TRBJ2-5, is GAGVSQSPRYKVTKRGQDVALRCDPISGHVSLYWYRQALGQGPEFLTYFNYEAQQDKSGLPNDRFSAERPEGSISTLTIQRTEQRDSAMYRCASRRFVSGYETQYFGPGTRLLVL.

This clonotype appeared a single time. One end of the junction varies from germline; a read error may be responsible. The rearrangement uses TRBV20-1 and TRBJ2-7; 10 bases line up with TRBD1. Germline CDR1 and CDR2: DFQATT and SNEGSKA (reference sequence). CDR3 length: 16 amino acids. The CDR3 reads CCARDPRTGGSYEQYF. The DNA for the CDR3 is TGCTGTGCTAGAGACCCGCGGACAGGGGGGTCCTACGAGCAGTACTTC.

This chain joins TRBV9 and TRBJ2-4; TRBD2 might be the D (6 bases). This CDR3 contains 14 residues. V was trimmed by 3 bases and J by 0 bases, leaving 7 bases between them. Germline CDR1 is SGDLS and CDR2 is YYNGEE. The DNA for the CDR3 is TGTGCCAGCAGCGCGGAGGGAGCCAAAAACATTCAGTACTTC. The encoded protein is CASSAEGAKNIQYF. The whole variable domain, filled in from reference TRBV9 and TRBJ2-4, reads DSGVTQTPKHLITATGQRVTLRCSPRSGDLSVYWYQQSLDQGLQFLIQYYNGEERAKGNILERFSAQQFPDLHSELNLSSLELGDSALYFCASSAEGAKNIQYFGAGTRLSVL.

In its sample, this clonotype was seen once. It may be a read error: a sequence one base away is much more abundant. In nucleotides, the CDR3 is TGCACCAGCAGCTGGTCGGGACAGTCCGAAAAACTGTTTTTT. Translation gives CTSSWSGQSEKLFF. The V call is TRBV5-1, the J call TRBJ1-4, with 7 positions matching TRBD1. The CDR3 has 14 amino acids. CDR1 and CDR2 from the germline V gene are SGHRS and YFSETQ.

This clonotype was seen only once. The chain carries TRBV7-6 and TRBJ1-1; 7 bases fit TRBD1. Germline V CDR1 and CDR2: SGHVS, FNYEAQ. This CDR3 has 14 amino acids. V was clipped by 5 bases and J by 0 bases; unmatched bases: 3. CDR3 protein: CASSKRGLNTEAFF. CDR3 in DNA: TGTGCCAGCAGCAAGAGGGGGCTGAACACTGAAGCTTTCTTT.

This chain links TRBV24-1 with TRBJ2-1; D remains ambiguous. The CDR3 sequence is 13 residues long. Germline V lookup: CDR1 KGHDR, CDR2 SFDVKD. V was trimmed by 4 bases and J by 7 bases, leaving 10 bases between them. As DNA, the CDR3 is TGTGCCACCAGTGACACCCTCGGGAATGAGCAGTTCTTC. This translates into CATSDTLGNEQFF.

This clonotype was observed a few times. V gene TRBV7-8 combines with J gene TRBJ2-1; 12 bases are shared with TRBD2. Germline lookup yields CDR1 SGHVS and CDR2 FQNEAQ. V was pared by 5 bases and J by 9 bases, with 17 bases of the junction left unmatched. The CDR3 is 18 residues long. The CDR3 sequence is CASSRVPLPSGRGSEQFF. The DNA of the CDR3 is TGTGCCAGCAGCAGGGTGCCCCTTCCTAGCGGGAGGGGGAGTGAGCAGTTCTTC.

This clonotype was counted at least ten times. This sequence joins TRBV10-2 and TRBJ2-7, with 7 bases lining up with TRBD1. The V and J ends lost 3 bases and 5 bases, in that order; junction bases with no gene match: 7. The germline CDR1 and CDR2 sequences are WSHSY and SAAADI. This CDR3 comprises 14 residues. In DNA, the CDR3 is TGCGCCAGCAGTGAAGGGGGCAGGGGTAACGAGCAGTACTTC. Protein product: CASSEGGRGNEQYF.

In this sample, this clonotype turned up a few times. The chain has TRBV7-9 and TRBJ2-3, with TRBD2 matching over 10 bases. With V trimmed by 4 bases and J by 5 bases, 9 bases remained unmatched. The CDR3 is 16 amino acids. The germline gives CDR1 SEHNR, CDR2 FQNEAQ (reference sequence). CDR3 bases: TGTGCCAGCAGCTCCACCGGGACTAGCGAGTTAGATACGCAGTATTTT. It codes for CASSSTGTSELDTQYF. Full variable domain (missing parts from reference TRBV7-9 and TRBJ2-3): DTGVSQNPRHKITKRGQNVTFRCDPISEHNRLYWYRQTLGQGPEFLTYFQNEAQLEKSRLLSDRFSAERPKGSFSTLEIQRTEQGDSAMYLCASSSTGTSELDTQYFGPGTRLTVL.

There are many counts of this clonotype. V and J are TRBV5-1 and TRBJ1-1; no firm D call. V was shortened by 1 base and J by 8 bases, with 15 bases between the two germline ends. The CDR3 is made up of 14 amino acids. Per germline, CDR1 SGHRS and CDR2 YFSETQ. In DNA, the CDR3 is TGCGCCAGCAGCTTGTCGAGGAGTAGGGCCGAAGCTTTCTTT. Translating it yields CASSLSRSRAEAFF.

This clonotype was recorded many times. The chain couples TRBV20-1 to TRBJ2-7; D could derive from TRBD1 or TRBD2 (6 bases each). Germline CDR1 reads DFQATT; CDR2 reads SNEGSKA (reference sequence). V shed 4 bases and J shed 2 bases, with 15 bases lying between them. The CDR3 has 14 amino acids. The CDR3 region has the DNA TGCAGTGCTATCACAGGGAGGTTTCCCTACGAGCAGTACTTC. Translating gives CSAITGRFPYEQYF.

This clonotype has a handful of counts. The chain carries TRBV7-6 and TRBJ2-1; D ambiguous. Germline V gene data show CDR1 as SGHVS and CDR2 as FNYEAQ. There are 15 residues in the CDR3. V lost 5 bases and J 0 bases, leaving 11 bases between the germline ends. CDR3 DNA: TGTGCCAGCAGCAGGACCCTTAGCTCCTACAATGAGCAGTTCTTC. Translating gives CASSRTLSSYNEQFF.

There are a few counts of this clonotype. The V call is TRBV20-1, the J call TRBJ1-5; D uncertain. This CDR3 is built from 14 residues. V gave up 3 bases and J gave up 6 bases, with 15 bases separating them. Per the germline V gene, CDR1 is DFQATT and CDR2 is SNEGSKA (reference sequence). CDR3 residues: CSASSSQEGQPQHF. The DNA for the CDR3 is TGCAGTGCTAGTTCCTCCCAGGAGGGTCAGCCCCAGCATTTT.

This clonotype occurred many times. The CDR3 loop reads CASSVEGGGFTGELFF. CDR3 bases: TGTGCCAGCAGCGTAGAGGGGGGTGGGTTCACCGGGGAGCTGTTTTTT. The gene calls are TRBV9 and TRBJ2-2; D tentatively fits TRBD1 or TRBD2 (6 bases each). Germline CDR1 SGDLS, CDR2 YYNGEE. The V end lost 0 bases, the J end lost 4 bases, and 13 bases lay between the germline ends. The CDR3 contains 16 residues.

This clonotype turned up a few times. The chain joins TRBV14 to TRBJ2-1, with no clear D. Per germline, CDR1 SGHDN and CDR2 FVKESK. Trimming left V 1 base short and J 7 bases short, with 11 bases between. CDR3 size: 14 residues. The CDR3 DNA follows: TGTGCCAGCAGCCAAGTAGCTCTGGGAAATGAGCAGTTCTTC. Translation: CASSQVALGNEQFF.